This TCR beta chain was identified during a study of T cell clones after liver transplantation. Study at large: Standard immunosuppression, with no induction, continued until 12-24 months after transplant. At least one year of complete immunosuppression withdrawal without enzymes over twice normal defined tolerance. The study's findings and limits: Migration into the graft, not deletion, may explain lost graft donor-reactive T cells.

Germline CDR1 and CDR2: SNHLY and FYNNEI. The CDR3 extends over 10 amino acids. V lost 5 bases and J lost 3, with 2 bases in between. TCRdb's table, derived via immunoSEQ multiplex PCR, lists solely in-frame clones and lacks some. This repertoire shows 95,000 to 130,000 clones, approximately 90% found once; its top ten account for roughly 0.83%. In regard to this clone: Its antigen is undetermined.

The receptor was isolated from a human patient who received a liver transplant. Some T cells could come from the graft donor. The chain joins TRBV2 to TRBJ2-7; unclear D gene. Source: CD4+ T cells from blood, taken 12 months after liver transplant. The CDR3 sequence: CASSHYEQYF. DNA of the CDR3: TGTGCCAGCAGTCACTACGAGCAGTACTTC.